The entry that follows covers one T cell receptor (beta chain) sequence. Its antigen remains unidentified. This sample was taken from a study of OX40 agonist ivuxolimab in advanced cancers. About the study: A history of anti-PD-1, anti-PD-L1 or anti-CTLA-4 therapy was acceptable, and around 36% had some.

Germline loops: CDR1 MGHRA, CDR2 YSYEKL. The CDR3 extends over 13 amino acids. The ends lost 1 base at V and 10 bases at J; junction bases unmatched: 4. The study's findings and limits: Low normalized clonal expansion also occurred in some nonresponding patients.

TCRdb's table, derived via immunoSEQ multiplex PCR, lists solely in-frame clones and lacks some. The repertoire has fewer than 100,000 clones, 84% of them found once; the top ten carry approximately 0.44%. The clonotype was recovered from an adult with an advanced solid tumor such as melanoma, head and neck, liver or kidney cancer. Sequenced here: CD4+ or CD8+ T cells sorted from blood, sampled in a trial of the OX40 agonist ivuxolimab. The chain couples TRBV4-1 to TRBJ2-5; 9 bases line up with TRBD2. The chain's CDR3 is CASSQVPSGVQYF. The CDR3 bases are TGCGCCAGCAGCCAAGTACCTAGCGGGGTCCAGTACTTC.